This T cell receptor (beta chain) is from a study of tumor and adjacent non-tumor tissue in lung cancer listed by TCRdb under 2018. Study-level background: The cohort included more than 9 adenocarcinoma, 2 squamous cell carcinoma and 1 small cell lung cancer patients. The 15 enrolled patients, of whom some ten were men and 5 were women, were aged about 31 to 85 years and were diagnosed with TNM stage I to III disease. In total, sequencing yielded under 150 million productive TCRbeta reads, which works out to an average of around 4.2 million reads per sample. Bulk TCRbeta repertoires were compared between lung tumor tissue and matched distant non-tumor lung tissue obtained from under 18 lung cancer patients. TCRbeta CDR3 sequencing was performed on 25 to 30 paired specimens, with one tumor sample and one normal lung sample collected per patient.

RNA was isolated from bulk, unsorted tissue, and RNA quality was assessed with a NanoDrop ND-1000 and an Agilent 2100. Normal lung samples were distant non-tumor tissue taken more than 3 cm from the tumor edge. The donors were newly diagnosed lung cancer patients admitted for thoracic surgery in China from August to November 2014 who had not received prior chemotherapy. The study excluded patients who had received radiotherapy or chemotherapy before or who had another cancer at the same time. Pieces of surgical tissue measuring roughly 1-2 cm3 were kept in RNAlater solution and stored at -80 degrees C until use. On the study overall, not on this receptor specifically: The top 100 clones made up a significantly larger cumulative share of the repertoire in normal lung than in tumor tissue. Because peripheral blood was not sequenced, the blood TCRbeta repertoires of the lung cancer patients in the study went unexamined. The methods do not name the sequencing platform or mention unique molecular identifiers. TCR diversity (inverse Simpson) was significantly higher in tumor than in normal lung tissue (roughly 430 vs 170, P = 0.0075, Mann-Whitney U test). Only around 14 patients were in the cohort, and the authors stated that larger samples and more detailed clinical data are needed. TCR diversity was significantly higher in younger patients, and greater tumor TCR diversity was associated with shorter overall survival and shorter disease-free survival.

CDR1 and CDR2 were assigned from the germline V gene as MNHEY and SVGAGI. There are 18 amino acids in the CDR3, from cysteine to phenylalanine inclusive. Only CDR3 DNA remains: 54 bases, in frame from the first base. Of note for this clonotype: Its antigen is still unknown. At one end, the junction sequence differs from germline, possibly due to a read error.

To prepare the library, multiplex PCR was applied. The sequencer listed for this sample is Illumina HiSeq 2500. TCRbeta libraries were built by three rounds of nested PCR using primers (Table S4), following protocols modified from ARM-PCR. Before sequencing, PCR products of 200-500 bp were cut from the gel and purified using the QIAquick gel extraction kit. The original methods were these. Trimmomatic was used to clean the reads, FLASH was used to merge the reads into complete CDR3 sequences, and MiTCR was used to assign the reads to V(D)J germline segments. Clonal diversity was calculated as the inverse Simpson's index using VDJtools. A read counted as productive if the sequence was in-frame and lacked a premature stop codon. TCRdb trimmed public reads at Q25 via fastp, called clones via MiXCR and kept in-frame beta chains. Each CDR3 protein gets just one entry, which takes the most common genes and DNA from the rows behind it. TCRdb, not the authors, supplied the V and J calls. The sample table holds 100,000 or so distinct CDR3 sequences, of which 80% were seen once. The ten most abundant clones make up 30% of the sample.

The sample taken for sequencing was distant non-tumor lung tissue. The rearranged segments are TRBV6-5 and TRBJ2-3; 8 nucleotides in the junction match TRBD2. This receptor was obtained from a man between 60 and 75 years old with small cell lung cancer. The CDR3 sequence is CASIYTVAGMGSTDTQYF. The nucleotide sequence reads TGTGCCAGCATTTACACAGTAGCGGGAATGGGGAGCACAGATACGCAGTATTTT.